These 26 T cell receptor beta chains were all obtained from the same sample, sequenced in a study of response to subunit inactivated influenza vaccine. TCRdb called the RT-PCR reads again in MiXCR, with one record for every CDR3 protein. Here the sample spans hundreds of thousands of distinct CDR3 sequences, approximately 13% being singletons. The starting material was PBMCs from blood, obtained about 14 days before vaccination. The receptor set was obtained from a man aged 45-60 years who received an inactivated influenza vaccine.

CDR3 in DNA: TGCAGCGTTGGGCGTGGCGGGAGCTCCTACGAGCAGTACTTC. This encodes CSVGRGGSSYEQYF. J is TRBJ2-7 and V is TRBV29-1, with 7 bases matching TRBD2. This CDR3 is built from 14 residues. The V segment lost 4 bases and the J segment 0 bases; nucleotides outside the gene matches: 6. Germline lookup yields CDR1 SQVTM and CDR2 ANQGSEA.

The table lists this clonotype with a few counts. The V call is TRBV6-5, the J call TRBJ2-1; TRBD1 matches at 7 bases. The trim removed 4 bases at V and 9 bases at J, leaving 12 bases unmatched. The CDR3 covers 15 residues. CDR1 MNHEY and CDR2 SVGAGI come from the germline V gene. CDR3 DNA sequence: TGTGCCAGCAGTTTCGGATTATCCCCAGGGGGTGAGCAGTTCTTC. Translation: CASSFGLSPGGEQFF.

J is TRBJ2-7 and V is TRBV20-1; D is possibly TRBD1 (5 bases). The CDR3 has 15 residues. V lost 6 bases to trimming and J lost 6 bases, with 24 bases between them. The germline V gene encodes CDR1 DFQATT and CDR2 SNEGSKA (reference sequence). CDR3 sequence reads: CSALGPGRLRVEQYF. CDR3 sequence (DNA): TGCAGTGCATTGGGGCCAGGACGGCTAAGAGTCGAGCAGTACTTC.

In its sample, this clonotype was seen a few times. The chain uses TRBV28 and TRBJ2-1, with a possible D match to TRBD2 (5 bases). CDR3 length equals 16 residues. The germline gives CDR1 MDHEN, CDR2 SYDVKM. V lost 5 bases, J lost 7 bases, and 21 bases lay in between. CDR3 protein: CASSRLGPGVGNEQFF. The CDR3 DNA sequence: TGTGCCAGCAGTCGCCTCGGACCCGGGGTAGGGAATGAGCAGTTCTTC.

The chain couples TRBV12-3 or TRBV12-4 to TRBJ1-2; D not resolved. V lost 5 bases and J 4 bases, leaving 11 bases between the germline ends. This CDR3 comprises 13 residues. CDR3 amino acids: CASSKGSGYGYTF. DNA for the CDR3: TGTGCCAGCAGTAAGGGAAGTGGCTATGGCTACACCTTC.

The chain carries TRBV28 and TRBJ1-2; 9 bases map to TRBD1. Germline trimming cut 2 bases from V and 3 bases from J; bases unmatched to any gene: 4. CDR3 length: 15 amino acids. Germline values: CDR1 MDHEN, CDR2 SYDVKM. The CDR3 protein is CASSLGGTGHYGYTF. The CDR3 region has the DNA TGTGCCAGCAGTTTAGGTGGGACAGGGCACTATGGCTACACCTTC.

The chain recombines TRBV6-1 with TRBJ1-6, with D tentatively TRBD1 (6 bases). The CDR3 is made up of 14 amino acids. V lost 4 bases and J 7 bases, leaving 11 bases between the germline ends. Per the germline V gene, CDR1 is MNHNS and CDR2 is SASEGT. As DNA, the CDR3 is TGTGCCAGCAGTGTAAGGGGGAAGAATTCACCCCTCCACTTT. It is translated as CASSVRGKNSPLHF.

This clonotype was seen a few times. V usage is TRBV5-1 and J usage is TRBJ2-3, with D tentatively TRBD1 (5 bases). V was clipped by 2 bases and J by 1 base, with 8 bases between them. This CDR3 spans 14 amino acids. Germline V CDR1 and CDR2: SGHRS, YFSETQ. CDR3 nucleotides: TGCGCCAGCAGCTTTGCAGGGCGCACAGATACGCAGTATTTT. It translates to CASSFAGRTDTQYF.

This clonotype came up many times. This chain joins TRBV11-2 and TRBJ2-5; 10 bases line up with TRBD2. V shed 5 bases and J 5 bases; nucleotides not matched to a gene: 5. The CDR3 length is 14 residues. Germline V gene lookup returns CDR1 SGHAT and CDR2 FQNNGV. Here the CDR3 reads CASSPGLATETQYF. Here the CDR3 DNA reads TGTGCCAGCAGCCCGGGACTAGCGACGGAGACCCAGTACTTC.

The CDR3 loop is CATKSTSNSYNEQFF. The DNA of the CDR3 is TGTGCCACCAAAAGTACCTCAAACTCCTACAATGAGCAGTTCTTC. The chain carries TRBV2 and TRBJ2-1; D is uncertain. The CDR3 is 15 residues long. CDR1 and CDR2 from the germline V gene are SNHLY and FYNNEI. V shed 10 bases and J shed 0 bases, with 16 bases lying between them.

This clonotype was found a few times. The chain employs TRBV19 and TRBJ2-1; D gene ambiguous. Trimming removed 3 bases from V and 5 bases from J, with 8 bases in between. Germline values: CDR1 LNHDA, CDR2 SQIVND (reference sequence). This CDR3 is 13 amino acids long. The CDR3 DNA is TGTGCCAGTAGTATGGCCAGTGACAATGAGCAGTTCTTC. Residues: CASSMASDNEQFF.

The genes are TRBV7-2 and TRBJ2-3; TRBD2 matches 10 bases. The CDR3 length is 15 residues. V lost 2 bases to trimming and J lost 8 bases; unmatched junction nucleotides: 7. Germline CDR1 is SGHTA and CDR2 is FQGNSA. The CDR3 nucleotides read TGTGCCAGCAGCTTAACTAGCGGGAATCTTGGTACGCAGTATTTT. This gives the protein CASSLTSGNLGTQYF.

The J gene is TRBJ2-5, the V gene TRBV14, with D perhaps matching TRBD1 (6 bases). In germline, CDR1 is SGHDN, CDR2 FVKESK. The CDR3 consists of 15 residues. The germline V and J ends were trimmed by 2 bases and 1 base, with 11 bases remaining between them. This CDR3 reads CASSQIGTLQETQYF. Here the CDR3 DNA reads TGTGCCAGCAGCCAAATCGGGACACTCCAAGAGACCCAGTACTTC.

CDR3 sequence (DNA): TGCGCCAGCAGCTTGGCCGGGGGGTCTCCTTCCTACGAGCAGTACTTC. Encoded protein: CASSLAGGSPSYEQYF. The chain recombines TRBV5-1 with TRBJ2-7, with 7 positions matching TRBD2. The CDR3 length is 16 residues. The V gene's germline CDR1 is SGHRS and CDR2 YFSETQ. After removal of 0 bases from V and 1 base from J, the junction contained 7 bases not matched to a gene. Based on the CDR3 plus reference TRBV5-1 and TRBJ2-7, the full variable domain is KAGVTQTPRYLIKTRGQQVTLSCSPISGHRSVSWYQQTPGQGLQFLFEYFSETQRNKGNFPGRFSGRQFSNSRSEMNVSTLELGDSALYLCASSLAGGSPSYEQYFGPGTRLTVT.

This clonotype turned up a few times. This chain uses TRBV6-1 with TRBJ1-2; TRBD1 matches at 8 bases. The CDR3 extends over 15 amino acids. Germline CDR1 reads MNHNS; CDR2 reads SASEGT. The V gene end was trimmed by 5 bases and the J gene end by 8 bases; junction bases not matched to a gene: 13. This CDR3 reads CASSPRDRRLGGYTF. The CDR3, as DNA: TGTGCCAGCAGTCCCCGGGACAGGCGCCTGGGAGGCTACACCTTC.

This clonotype was detected only a few times. The chain has TRBV20-1 and TRBJ2-7; 12 nucleotides align to TRBD2. In germline, CDR1 is DFQATT, CDR2 SNEGSKA (reference sequence). The CDR3 contains 15 residues. The V and J ends lost 6 bases and 5 bases, in that order; junction bases with no gene match: 11. As DNA, the CDR3 is TGCAGTGCGCTGACTAGCGGGAGACCACTTGACGAGCAGTACTTC. This encodes CSALTSGRPLDEQYF.

This clonotype was observed a handful of times. V is TRBV20-1 and J is TRBJ2-1; TRBD2 is a possible D gene (5 bases). The CDR3 runs 13 residues. Trimming removed 3 bases at V and 0 bases at J, with 6 bases between. The germline CDR1 and CDR2 sequences are DFQATT and SNEGSKA (reference sequence). The CDR3 reads CSASRDSYNEQFF. As DNA, the CDR3 is TGCAGTGCTAGCCGGGACTCCTACAATGAGCAGTTCTTC.

In this sample, this clonotype turned up a few times. The chain has TRBV5-6 and TRBJ2-7, with TRBD2 matching 8 bases. CDR3 length: 16 residues. Germline CDR1 reads SGHDT; CDR2 reads YYEEEE. Trimming removed 4 bases from V and 3 bases from J; junction bases left unmatched: 12. The CDR3 region has the DNA TGTGCCAGCAGCCCAAAAGGTTTAGCGGGGCGCTACGAGCAGTACTTC. It translates to CASSPKGLAGRYEQYF. Looking up the rest from reference TRBV5-6 and TRBJ2-7 gives the full variable domain: DAGVTQSPTHLIKTRGQQVTLRCSPKSGHDTVSWYQQALGQGPQFIFQYYEEEERQRGNFPDRFSGHQFPNYSSELNVNALLLGDSALYLCASSPKGLAGRYEQYFGPGTRLTVT.

There are many counts of this clonotype. Its ends do not fully match the called genes, so a read error is possible. The chain uses TRBV27 and TRBJ2-7; D is uncertain. This CDR3 comprises 13 residues. Germline CDR1 MNHEY, CDR2 SMNVEV (reference sequence). Here the CDR3 DNA reads TGCGCCAGCAGCTTGTCCGGTGCGTACGAGCAGTACTTC. Translated: CASSLSGAYEQYF.

This clonotype was picked up many times. This chain uses TRBV29-1 with TRBJ2-1; TRBD2 matches 11 bases. Germline CDR1 reads SQVTM; CDR2 reads ANQGSEA. V was clipped by 3 bases and J by 0 bases; unmatched bases: 4. This CDR3 has 16 amino acids. The CDR3 region has the DNA TGCAGCGTTGATGCTAGCGGGAGGAGCTCCTACAATGAGCAGTTCTTC. Translation gives CSVDASGRSSYNEQFF.

This clonotype was observed many times. This chain joins TRBV21-1 and TRBJ1-3; the D call of TRBD1 is as the table states it, not checked on the DNA. TRBV21-1 is a listed pseudogene. The length of the CDR3 is 14 residues. The CDR3 nucleotides are TGTGCCAGCACTCTAGACAGGGCTGGAAACACCATATATTTT. Protein: CASTLDRAGNTIYF.

This clonotype has a count of ten or more. The chain recombines TRBV18 with TRBJ1-5; the D is unclear. CDR1 KGHSH and CDR2 LQKENI come from the germline V gene. V was cut by 3 bases and J by 5 bases, with 8 bases left in between. This CDR3 is 13 amino acids long. The CDR3 is CASSPQGDQPQHF. CDR3 nucleotides: TGTGCCAGCTCACCCCAAGGCGATCAGCCCCAGCATTTT.

This clonotype was observed a handful of times. The chain employs TRBV12-3 or TRBV12-4 and TRBJ2-3; 7 bases align to TRBD1. The ends lost 3 bases at V and 3 bases at J; junction bases unmatched: 12. This CDR3 region has 17 residues. CDR3 sequence: CASSFSTRVRGTDTQYF. CDR3 coding DNA: TGTGCCAGCAGTTTTTCCACGCGGGTCAGGGGGACAGATACGCAGTATTTT.

The rearrangement joins TRBV3-1 to TRBJ1-6; D is unclear. The CDR3 has 13 amino acids. Germline assignment: CDR1 LGHDT and CDR2 YNNKEL (reference sequence). The V gene lost 2 bases and the J gene lost 5 bases, with 4 bases spanning the gap. This chain's CDR3 is CASSQIDNSPLHF. The CDR3 DNA reads as TGTGCCAGCAGCCAAATAGATAATTCACCCCTCCACTTT.

This clonotype appeared many times. The chain uses TRBV7-2 and TRBJ1-6; 9 bases are shared with TRBD1. The CDR3 sequence is 15 residues long. The germline CDR1 and CDR2 sequences are SGHTA and FQGNSA. J gave up 7 bases and V 0 bases, and 1 base lay outside the gene matches. CDR3 residues: CASSLAGQGNSPLHF. CDR3 nucleotide sequence: TGTGCCAGCAGCTTAGCGGGACAGGGAAATTCACCCCTCCACTTT. The complete variable domain, with remaining parts taken from reference TRBV7-2 and TRBJ1-6, reads GAGVSQSPSNKVTEKGKDVELRCDPISGHTALYWYRQSLGQGLEFLIYFQGNSAPDKSGLPSDRFSAERTGGSVSTLTIQRTQQEDSAVYLCASSLAGQGNSPLHFGNGTRLTVT.

This clonotype has at least ten counts. The rearrangement links TRBV24-1 to TRBJ1-1; D gene uncertain. V was shortened by 7 bases and J by 0 bases, with 14 bases between the two germline ends. This CDR3 has 15 residues. CDR1 KGHDR and CDR2 SFDVKD come from the germline V gene. In DNA form, the CDR3 reads TGTGCCACCAGGAGCGTAGAGACCATGAACACTGAAGCTTTCTTT. This codes for CATRSVETMNTEAFF.